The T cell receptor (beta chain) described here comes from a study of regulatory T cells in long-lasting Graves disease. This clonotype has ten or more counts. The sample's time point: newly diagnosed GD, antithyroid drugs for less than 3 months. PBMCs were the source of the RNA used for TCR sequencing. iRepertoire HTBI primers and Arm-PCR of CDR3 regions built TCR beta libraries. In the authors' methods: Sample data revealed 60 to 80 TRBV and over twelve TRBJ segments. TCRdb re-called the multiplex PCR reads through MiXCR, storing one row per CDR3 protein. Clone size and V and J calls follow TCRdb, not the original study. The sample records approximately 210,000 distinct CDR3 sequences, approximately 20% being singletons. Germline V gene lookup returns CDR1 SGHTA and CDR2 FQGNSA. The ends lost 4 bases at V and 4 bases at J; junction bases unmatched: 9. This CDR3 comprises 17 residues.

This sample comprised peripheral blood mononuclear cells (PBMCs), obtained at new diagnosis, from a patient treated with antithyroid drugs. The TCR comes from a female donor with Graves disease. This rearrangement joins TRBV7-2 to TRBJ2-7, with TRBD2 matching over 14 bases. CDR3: CASSSPPGTSGRYEQYF. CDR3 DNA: TGTGCCAGCAGCTCACCCCCTGGGACTAGCGGGAGATACGAGCAGTACTTC.